Following are 10 T cell receptor beta chains from one sample sequenced in a study of T cell clonality in common variable immunodeficiency (dated by TCRdb to about 2015). Libraries were prepared through the immunoSEQ multiplex PCR assay. This is the immuneACCESS table as TCRdb keeps it, with only in-frame sequences that have V and J called. A part of the clones is gone; compared with another copy, unresolved V genes explain less than half, and the rest is unexplained. This sample was tabulated with about 34,000 clones, among which there are no singletons. The ten largest make up about 30% of the sample. Findings and caveats that apply to the study as a whole: Fewer deletions and N-nucleotide insertions were reportedly observed in CVID TCRbeta sequences, and highly modified clones with 13 or more V deletions were reportedly absent from CVID TCRbeta sequences.

These receptors have no identified antigens. Input material: peripheral blood mononuclear cells. Receptor source: a human donor with common variable immunodeficiency.

This clone was recorded at least ten times. The sequenced fragment ends 3 residues before the CDR3 boundary, so the rest is inferred from the germline J gene. The rearrangement uses TRBV6-2 or TRBV6-3 and TRBJ2-1; 10 bases align to TRBD2. Germline V lookup: CDR1 MNHEY, CDR2 SVGEGT. Unmatched junction bases numbered 8, after V lost 6 bases and J lost 9 bases. This CDR3 is 14 amino acids long. Incomplete CDR3 DNA: TGTGCCAGCAGACGAGGGTTAGCGGGAGGTGAG. It specifies CASRRGLAGGE. The whole CDR3 is CASRRGLAGGEQFF.

This clone appeared many times. The sequenced fragment ends 3 residues before the CDR3 boundary, so the rest is inferred from the germline J gene. This rearrangement joins TRBV19 to TRBJ1-2, with D maybe TRBD1 (6 bases). Germline V lookup: CDR1 LNHDA, CDR2 SQIVND (reference sequence). This CDR3 has 13 residues. CDR3 bases read: TGTGCCAGTAGTATCAGGGGCGCAAAAGGC. Amino acid sequence: CASSIRGAKG. The entire CDR3 protein is CASSIRGAKGYTF.

In the case of this clone: Read coverage stops 3 residues before the CDR3 terminus; the germline J gene supplies the remainder. The rearrangement links TRBV29-1 to TRBJ2-7, with 9 bases that match TRBD1. V shed 3 bases, J shed 3 bases, and the junction held 6 bases outside the gene matches. CDR1 SQVTM and CDR2 ANQGSEA come from the germline V gene. The CDR3 contains 14 residues. This CDR3 reads CSVEIGTGNYEQYF. CDR3 bases read: TGCAGCGTTGAGATCGGGACAGGGAACTACGAG.

This clone appeared a few times. The CDR3 end falls 3 residues outside the read, so it is completed with the germline J gene. The V gene is TRBV18, the J gene TRBJ2-7; D call uncertain. V shed 1 base and J shed 3 bases, with 13 bases lying between them. The CDR3 has 15 residues. The V gene's germline CDR1 is KGHSH and CDR2 LQKENI. The CDR3 loop is CASSPLAESFYEQYF. Partial CDR3 DNA: TGTGCCAGCTCACCACTTGCGGAAAGTTTCTACGAG. The full variable domain, completed using reference TRBV18 and TRBJ2-7, is NAGVMQNPRHLVRRRGQEARLRCSPMKGHSHVYWYRQLPEEGLKFMVYLQKENIIDESGMPKERFSAEFPKEGPSILRIQQVVRGDSAAYFCASSPLAESFYEQYFGPGTRLTVT.

The table lists this clone with many counts. The CDR3 end lies 3 residues beyond the end of the read and is filled in from the germline J gene. V gene TRBV20-1 combines with J gene TRBJ2-7; TRBD2 matches at 15 bases. The CDR3 covers 16 residues. The germline CDR1 and CDR2 sequences are DFQATT and SNEGSKA (reference sequence). V dropped 6 bases and J dropped 4; count of bases not matched to a gene: 10. CDR3 bases read: TGCAGTGCGGGAGGGACTAGCGGGAGGTCAGGGTACGAG. Its translation: CSAGGTSGRSGYE. The CDR3, in full, reads CSAGGTSGRSGYEQYF.

There are many counts of this clone. The read comes to an end 3 residues before the CDR3 does, leaving the germline J gene to fill in the end. The rearrangement joins TRBV20-1 to TRBJ2-5, with a possible D match to TRBD1 (5 bases). CDR1 is DFQATT, CDR2 SNEGSKA, per germline (reference sequence). The CDR3 is 16 residues long. The ends were cut back, 0 bases at V and 4 bases at J, with 18 bases in the middle. The CDR3 sequence is CSARDLRTQKGETQYF. The sequenced CDR3 bases are TGCAGTGCTAGAGATCTAAGGACACAGAAGGGAGAGACC.

This clone was observed many times. The CDR3 goes on 3 residues after the read ends, and that part is filled in from the germline J gene. In the same sample, other DNA sequences code for this CDR3. The V and J genes are TRBV7-2 and TRBJ2-5; D possibly corresponds to TRBD1 (5 bases). V dropped 3 bases and J dropped 5 bases, with 10 bases sitting between them. The CDR3 totals 13 residues. Looked up from germline, CDR1 is SGHTA and CDR2 is FQGNSA. Partial CDR3 DNA: TGTGCCAGCAGCTTTCAGGGTGGGGAGACC. Protein sequence: CASSFQGGET. The full-length CDR3 reads as CASSFQGGETQYF.

For this clone: The CDR3 goes on 3 residues after the read ends, and that part is filled in from the germline J gene. This chain joins TRBV2 and TRBJ1-4; a weak D match, TRBD1 (5 bases). Germline V gene sequence: CDR1 SNHLY, CDR2 FYNNEI. Trimming removed 5 bases from V and 8 bases from J, with 18 bases in between. The CDR3 covers 15 residues. This CDR3 reads CASSRGWGVSEKLFF. The sequenced CDR3 bases are TGTGCCAGCAGTAGGGGCTGGGGTGTTAGCGAAAAA.

This clone was seen a few times. The read gets to within 3 residues of the CDR3 end, and the germline J gene fills in the rest. J is TRBJ2-6 and V is TRBV18; 7 positions agree with TRBD2. Germline values: CDR1 KGHSH, CDR2 LQKENI. The CDR3 totals 16 residues. The V segment lost 8 bases and the J segment 3 bases; nucleotides outside the gene matches: 10. The CDR3 bases that were read are TGTGCCAGCAGCTGGGGGGGGTCCTTTGGGGCCAACGTC. Its translation is CASSWGGSFGANV. The entire CDR3 protein is CASSWGGSFGANVLTF.

Concerning this clone itself: The CDR3 goes on 3 residues after the read ends, and that part is filled in from the germline J gene. This chain joins TRBV18 and TRBJ1-4, with a weak D call TRBD1 (5 bases). Trimming took off 3 bases at V and 5 bases at J, with 19 bases between the two ends. The V gene's germline CDR1 is KGHSH and CDR2 LQKENI. This CDR3 has 17 residues. The CDR3 bases that were read are TGTGCCAGCTCACCTCCGGGCAGGGATGATAGGAATGAAAAA. This sequence encodes CASSPPGRDDRNEK. The entire CDR3 sequence reads CASSPPGRDDRNEKLFF.